A single sample is the source of the 30 T cell receptor beta chains below, sequenced in a study of graft-versus-host responses after intestinal transplantation. This table comes from immunoSEQ multiplex PCR, and its TCRdb copy is limited to in-frame clones, with some not included. Of under 85,000 clones in the sample, 80% to 95% were seen once. Their recognized antigens are unknown. The sequences come from unstimulated CD8+ T cells sorted from spleen or lymph node cells, collected before intestinal transplant. The receptors stem from a human donor who received an intestinal transplant.

The chain couples TRBV7-8 to TRBJ1-5; 10 positions agree with TRBD1. J was trimmed by 4 bases and V by 4 bases; bases with no gene match: 4. The germline CDR1 and CDR2 sequences are SGHVS and FQNEAQ. This CDR3 is built from 15 residues. Here the CDR3 DNA reads TGTGCCAGCAGCTCCGGACAGGGGGAGAATCAGCCCCAGCATTTT. Encoded protein: CASSSGQGENQPQHF.

This clone was seen a single time. The rearrangement links TRBV13 to TRBJ2-3, with a possible D match to TRBD1 (6 bases). There are 16 residues in the CDR3. Germline CDR1 PRHDT, CDR2 FYEKMQ (reference sequence). With 3 bases removed from V and 0 bases from J, the gap between germline ends came to 13 bases. The CDR3 nucleotides are TGTGCCAGCAGCTTCTTTCGGGACACCAGCACAGATACGCAGTATTTT. Its translation: CASSFFRDTSTDTQYF.

The chain has TRBV13 and TRBJ2-5; possible D gene TRBD2, 5 bases. The CDR3 is made up of 13 amino acids. From germline, CDR1 is PRHDT and CDR2 FYEKMQ (reference sequence). V lost 2 bases, J lost 7 bases, and 11 bases lay in between. CDR3 in DNA: TGTGCCAGCAGCTTATATTTCCGGGGGACCCAGTACTTC. Translating it yields CASSLYFRGTQYF. Supplemented by reference TRBV13 and TRBJ2-5, the full variable domain reads AAGVIQSPRHLIKEKRETATLKCYPIPRHDTVYWYQQGPGQDPQFLISFYEKMQSDKGSIPDRFSAQQFSDYHSELNMSSLELGDSALYFCASSLYFRGTQYFGPGTRLLVL.

This clone was picked up a small number of times. V gene TRBV5-6 combines with J gene TRBJ1-2; 7 bases match TRBD1. V lost 0 bases to trimming and J lost 8 bases; unmatched junction nucleotides: 7. CDR1 and CDR2 (germline): SGHDT, YYEEEE. This CDR3 is built from 14 residues. The CDR3 sequence: CASSLEGAGGGYTF. CDR3 in DNA: TGTGCCAGCAGCTTGGAGGGGGCCGGCGGGGGCTACACCTTC. The full variable domain, in which reference TRBV5-6 and TRBJ1-2 provide the parts outside the CDR3, is DAGVTQSPTHLIKTRGQQVTLRCSPKSGHDTVSWYQQALGQGPQFIFQYYEEEERQRGNFPDRFSGHQFPNYSSELNVNALLLGDSALYLCASSLEGAGGGYTFGSGTRLTVV.

The V gene is TRBV6-5, the J gene TRBJ1-5, with D possibly TRBD1 on 5 matching bases. The CDR3 spans 11 residues. From germline, CDR1 is MNHEY and CDR2 SVGAGI. V lost 11 bases, J lost 11 bases, and 16 bases lay in between. The CDR3 here is CAVAGGKSQHF. In DNA form, the CDR3 reads TGTGCCGTTGCCGGGGGAAAGTCCCAGCATTTT.

This rearrangement joins TRBV5-4 to TRBJ2-5, with D hard to call. The CDR3 covers 13 residues. Trimming took off 0 bases at V and 3 bases at J, with 6 bases between the two ends. From germline, CDR1 is SGHNT and CDR2 YYREEE (reference sequence). CDR3 nucleotides: TGTGCCAGCAGCTTGGCGGTTGAAGAGACCCAGTACTTC. Amino acid sequence: CASSLAVEETQYF.

The V gene is TRBV9, the J gene TRBJ1-3, with TRBD1 matching 7 bases. This CDR3 has 15 amino acids. The V and J ends lost 2 bases and 3 bases, in that order; junction bases with no gene match: 5. Germline CDR1 reads SGDLS; CDR2 reads YYNGEE. CDR3 protein: CASSVAGGYGNTIYF. The CDR3 DNA follows: TGTGCCAGCAGCGTCGCAGGGGGATATGGAAACACCATATATTTT.

V gene TRBV2 combines with J gene TRBJ1-2; D is unresolved. The CDR3 extends over 12 amino acids. V gave up 9 bases and J gave up 0 bases, with 8 bases separating them. Germline V gene data show CDR1 as SNHLY and CDR2 as FYNNEI. CDR3 sequence (DNA): TGTGCCAGACGACAAGCTAACTATGGCTACACCTTC. This sequence encodes CARRQANYGYTF.

This clone was recorded only once. V is TRBV1 and J is TRBJ2-1; whether TRBD2, the table's D call, matches the DNA was not checked. TRBV1 is tagged as a pseudogene. The CDR3 totals 20 residues. The CDR3 loop reads CTSSQDRGLALLSVRDEQFF. CDR3 in DNA: TGCACCAGCAGCCAAGACCGAGGACTAGCTCTTCTATCGGTACGCGATGAGCAGTTCTTC.

The V and J genes are TRBV7-6 and TRBJ1-2; 8 bases align to TRBD1. The V gene's germline CDR1 is SGHVS and CDR2 FNYEAQ. The CDR3 has 17 amino acids. V gave up 5 bases and J gave up 4 bases; unmatched junction bases: 15. CDR3 sequence: CASSQHASGGGRYGYTF. In nucleotides, the CDR3 is TGTGCCAGCAGCCAACACGCTTCAGGGGGCGGGCGCTATGGCTACACCTTC.

The chain has TRBV4-1 and TRBJ2-1; 9 nucleotides match TRBD1. Per the germline V gene, CDR1 is MGHRA and CDR2 is YSYEKL. The V and J ends lost 4 bases and 9 bases, in that order; junction bases with no gene match: 10. The CDR3 is made up of 15 amino acids. CDR3 bases: TGCGCCAGCAGCCCAGGGGGACAGGGTCGGAGTGAGCAGTTCTTC. Translating gives CASSPGGQGRSEQFF.

The chain has TRBV9 and TRBJ2-1; the match to TRBD1 covers 9 bases. This CDR3 spans 14 amino acids. V lost 2 bases and J lost 5; bases outside the gene matches: 2. Germline CDR1 SGDLS, CDR2 YYNGEE. The CDR3 coding sequence is TGTGCCAGCAGCGTCGGGGACAGGGACAATGAGCAGTTCTTC. Translating gives CASSVGDRDNEQFF.

Within the sample, this clone is medium-sized. The genes are TRBV6-1 and TRBJ2-7; tentatively, D is TRBD2 (6 bases). This CDR3 region has 15 residues. In germline, CDR1 is MNHNS, CDR2 SASEGT. V shed 11 bases and J shed 3 bases, with 23 bases lying between them. The CDR3 spells CAGAREPDLGYEQYF. In DNA, the CDR3 is TGTGCCGGCGCCCGGGAGCCGGACCTGGGCTACGAGCAGTACTTC.

V is TRBV6-6 and J is TRBJ2-7; perhaps TRBD2 as D (6 bases). Trimming cost V 6 bases and J 5 bases, with 17 bases left between them. CDR1 is MNHNY and CDR2 is SVGAGI in the germline V gene (reference sequence). The CDR3 is made up of 14 amino acids. This CDR3 is CASSRPSDIDEQYF. The CDR3 coding sequence is TGTGCCAGCAGCCGCCCTAGCGACATCGACGAGCAGTACTTC.

This clone was counted once. This chain connects TRBV5-5 to TRBJ1-6, with D possibly TRBD1 on 5 matching bases. The CDR3 is 17 residues long. Between the trimmed V and J ends, which lost 3 bases and 5 bases, there was a span of 18 bases. CDR1 SGHKS and CDR2 YYEKEE come from the germline V gene (reference sequence). The chain's CDR3 is CASSSGPGGVDNSPLHF. The CDR3 DNA is TGTGCCAGCAGCTCCGGTCCCGGGGGAGTCGATAATTCACCCCTCCACTTT. Filled out from reference TRBV5-5 and TRBJ1-6, the complete variable domain reads DAGVTQSPTHLIKTRGQQVTLRCSPISGHKSVSWYQQVLGQGPQFIFQYYEKEERGRGNFPDRFSARQFPNYSSELNVNALLLGDSALYLCASSSGPGGVDNSPLHFGNGTRLTVT.

The chain joins TRBV7-6 to TRBJ2-1; 7 bases agree with TRBD2. The CDR3 sequence is 16 residues long. The V gene end was trimmed by 2 bases and the J gene end by 0 bases; junction bases not matched to a gene: 4. CDR1 and CDR2 from the germline V gene are SGHVS and FNYEAQ. The DNA of the CDR3 is TGTGCCAGCAGCTTATACGGGGGGAGCTCCTACAATGAGCAGTTCTTC. As protein: CASSLYGGSSYNEQFF.

The table lists this clone with a count of one. The CDR3: CASSLTGTPRAETQYF. In DNA form, the CDR3 reads TGTGCCAGCAGCTTGACCGGGACACCCAGAGCGGAGACCCAGTACTTC. V is TRBV9 and J is TRBJ2-5; possibly TRBD1 for D (6 bases). This CDR3 has 16 residues. The germline V gene has CDR1 SGDLS and CDR2 YYNGEE. Trimming took 4 bases from V and 5 from J, leaving 21 bases between them.

The V and J genes are TRBV19 and TRBJ1-6; the D is unclear. The CDR3 is 15 amino acids. CDR1 is LNHDA and CDR2 is SQIVND in the germline V gene (reference sequence). Trimming stripped 3 bases from V and 7 bases from J, with 13 bases between. The CDR3 DNA reads TGTGCCAGTAGTATCTTCGACGGAGAAAATTCACCCCTCCACTTT. The encoded protein is CASSIFDGENSPLHF. Together with reference TRBV19 and TRBJ1-6, the CDR3 gives the full variable domain: DGGITQSPKYLFRKEGQNVTLSCEQNLNHDAMYWYRQDPGQGLRLIYYSQIVNDFQKGDIAEGYSVSREKKESFPLTVTSAQKNPTAFYLCASSIFDGENSPLHFGNGTRLTVT.

The V gene is TRBV27, the J gene TRBJ1-5; D unresolved. Germline V gene lookup returns CDR1 MNHEY and CDR2 SMNVEV (reference sequence). There are 14 residues in the CDR3. The V end was cut by 2 bases, the J end by 2 bases, with 7 bases between. This chain's CDR3 is CASSLEGGNQPQHF. CDR3 coding DNA: TGTGCCAGCAGTTTAGAGGGCGGCAATCAGCCCCAGCATTTT.

The gene calls are TRBV5-1 and TRBJ2-1; a possible D gene is TRBD2 (6 bases). Looked up from germline, CDR1 is SGHRS and CDR2 is YFSETQ. The CDR3 length is 13 residues. The V end was cut by 1 base, the J end by 4 bases, with 6 bases between. This CDR3 reads CASSLSGYNEQFF. The CDR3 nucleotides read TGCGCCAGCAGCTTGAGCGGGTACAATGAGCAGTTCTTC.

J is TRBJ2-7 and V is TRBV5-5, with D perhaps TRBD1 (6 bases). The CDR3 is made up of 15 amino acids. CDR1 and CDR2 from the germline V gene are SGHKS and YYEKEE (reference sequence). V gave up 0 bases and J gave up 4 bases, with 14 bases separating them. In nucleotides, the CDR3 is TGTGCCAGCAGCTTGGCCCCTGGACAGATATACGAGCAGTACTTC. Translation gives CASSLAPGQIYEQYF. The full variable domain, rest sourced from reference TRBV5-5 and TRBJ2-7, is DAGVTQSPTHLIKTRGQQVTLRCSPISGHKSVSWYQQVLGQGPQFIFQYYEKEERGRGNFPDRFSARQFPNYSSELNVNALLLGDSALYLCASSLAPGQIYEQYFGPGTRLTVT.

V usage is TRBV10-3 and J usage is TRBJ1-2, with D uncertain. The CDR3 covers 15 residues. In germline, CDR1 is ENHRY, CDR2 SYGVKD. V gave up 0 bases and J gave up 6 bases, with 14 bases separating them. This CDR3 reads CAISESWARRDGYTF. Written as DNA, the CDR3 is TGTGCCATCAGTGAGTCCTGGGCTCGGCGCGATGGCTACACCTTC.

This chain uses TRBV12-5 with TRBJ1-2, with D uncertain. This CDR3 has 12 amino acids. V shed 1 base and J shed 11 bases, with 11 bases lying between them. Germline values: CDR1 LGHNT, CDR2 FRNRAP. In DNA form, the CDR3 reads TGTGCTAGTGGTTTGGCCCCGGGAGGGTACACCTTC. It is translated as CASGLAPGGYTF. Drawing the rest from reference TRBV12-5 and TRBJ1-2, the complete variable domain is DARVTQTPRHKVTEMGQEVTMRCQPILGHNTVFWYRQTMMQGLELLAYFRNRAPLDDSGMPKDRFSAEMPDATLATLKIQPSEPRDSAVYFCASGLAPGGYTFGSGTRLTVV.

The rearrangement uses TRBV5-6 and TRBJ1-1; tentatively, D is TRBD1 (5 bases). V was trimmed by 0 bases and J by 1 base, leaving 7 bases between them. CDR1 SGHDT and CDR2 YYEEEE come from the germline V gene. The CDR3 has 14 residues. In DNA form, the CDR3 reads TGTGCCAGCAGCTTGGGACAGACGAACACTGAAGCTTTCTTT. Translation gives CASSLGQTNTEAFF.

This clone has only a few counts. Within the sample, other DNA sequences also encode this same CDR3. The V and J genes are TRBV5-6 and TRBJ2-7; 7 bases match TRBD1. This CDR3 is 14 amino acids long. From germline, CDR1 is SGHDT and CDR2 YYEEEE. Losses at the gene ends were 0 bases for V and 2 bases for J; bases not matched to a gene: 2. CDR3: CASSLGTGAYEQYF. The CDR3 nucleotides are TGTGCCAGCAGCTTGGGGACAGGCGCCTACGAGCAGTACTTC.

This clone was detected once. This chain connects TRBV4-1 to TRBJ1-4; D is uncertain. The CDR3 sequence is 12 residues long. Trimming took 0 bases from V and 10 from J, leaving 6 bases between them. Germline V gene sequence: CDR1 MGHRA, CDR2 YSYEKL. CDR3 in DNA: TGCGCCAGCAGCCAAGATCACTTAAAACTGTTTTTT. This translates into CASSQDHLKLFF.

J is TRBJ1-1 and V is TRBV27; D remains ambiguous. This CDR3 region has 14 residues. Between the trimmed V and J ends, which lost 0 bases and 0 bases, there was a span of 5 bases. CDR1 and CDR2 (germline): MNHEY, SMNVEV (reference sequence). Written as DNA, the CDR3 is TGTGCCAGCAGTTTATCCGGTTTGAACACTGAAGCTTTCTTT. Protein product: CASSLSGLNTEAFF.

The chain joins TRBV27 to TRBJ2-7, with 11 bases that match TRBD1. Unmatched junction bases numbered 1, after V lost 4 bases and J lost 2 bases. This CDR3 spans 14 amino acids. CDR1 and CDR2 (germline): MNHEY, SMNVEV (reference sequence). CDR3 residues: CASSWGQGAYEQYF. In DNA, the CDR3 is TGTGCCAGCAGTTGGGGACAGGGGGCCTACGAGCAGTACTTC.

V is TRBV18 and J is TRBJ2-1; no definite D call. CDR1 is KGHSH, CDR2 LQKENI, per germline. This CDR3 has 14 residues. Trimming stripped 3 bases from V and 0 bases from J, with 6 bases between. DNA of the CDR3: TGTGCCAGCTCACCCCCAGGCTCCTACAATGAGCAGTTCTTC. Protein product: CASSPPGSYNEQFF.

V is TRBV5-6 and J is TRBJ1-5; 8 positions match TRBD1. Germline loops: CDR1 SGHDT, CDR2 YYEEEE. The J segment lost 3 bases and the V segment lost 3 bases, leaving 5 bases of the junction unmatched. The CDR3 contains 15 residues. The CDR3 loop reads CASSWGTGLNQPQHF. CDR3 nucleotide sequence: TGTGCCAGCAGCTGGGGGACAGGACTCAATCAGCCCCAGCATTTT.